This T cell receptor (beta chain) comes out of a study of T-cell reconstitution after alpha-beta-depleted transplantation in children. This clonotype was seen a handful of times. This CDR3 contains 13 residues. The germline V and J ends were trimmed by 11 bases and 4 bases, with 16 bases remaining between them. Per the germline V gene, CDR1 is MDHEN and CDR2 is SYDVKM. Construction of the TCRbeta library involved unique molecular identifiers. One entry per CDR3 protein, called by TCRdb with MiXCR from the PCR reads. The sample yields roughly 500,000 distinct CDR3 sequences, about 30% seen once. The source was PBMCs from the stem cell graft donor, collected from the stem cell graft. The TCR originated in a human donor who donated a stem cell graft to a child with aplastic anemia. The V gene is TRBV28, the J gene TRBJ2-3; D is perhaps TRBD2 (5 bases). CDR3 sequence reads: CASSQRPPDTQYF. The CDR3 DNA sequence: TGTGCCTCGAGCCAGCGGCCCCCAGATACGCAGTATTTT. The whole variable domain, remainder taken from reference TRBV28 and TRBJ2-3, is DVKVTQSSRYLVKRTGEKVFLECVQDMDHENMFWYRQDPGLGLRLIYFSYDVKMKEKGDIPEGYSVSREKKERFSLILESASTNQTSMYLCASSQRPPDTQYFGPGTRLTVL.